This T cell receptor beta chain was sequenced during a study of cytomegalovirus exposure and HLA in healthy donors. The study's findings and limits: The tendency of first-cohort TCR clusters to co-occur in the roughly 120 validation repertoires was the finding of a later analysis. The dataset shows that most TCR sequences were rare, while some public TCRs occurred in many donors. Using the classifier, cytomegalovirus status was reportedly diagnosed with high specificity and sensitivity.

Sequenced by immunoSEQ multiplex PCR; TCRdb stores in-frame clones only, minus some. The top ten hold 1.2% of the sample, which has almost 200,000 clones, about 81% seen once. Trimming took 3 bases from V and 4 from J; bases not matched to a gene: 1. Germline V gives CDR1 KGHSH, CDR2 LQKENI. The CDR3 contains 14 residues. With respect to this clone: What it binds is not known.

The clonotype comes from a woman aged 25-40 years in good health and CMV-seronegative. This chain uses TRBV18 with TRBJ2-1; 9 nucleotides agree with TRBD2. What was sequenced was PBMCs. The CDR3 is CASSPSGSYNEQFF. The CDR3 DNA is TGTGCCAGCTCACCTAGCGGGAGTTACAATGAGCAGTTCTTC.